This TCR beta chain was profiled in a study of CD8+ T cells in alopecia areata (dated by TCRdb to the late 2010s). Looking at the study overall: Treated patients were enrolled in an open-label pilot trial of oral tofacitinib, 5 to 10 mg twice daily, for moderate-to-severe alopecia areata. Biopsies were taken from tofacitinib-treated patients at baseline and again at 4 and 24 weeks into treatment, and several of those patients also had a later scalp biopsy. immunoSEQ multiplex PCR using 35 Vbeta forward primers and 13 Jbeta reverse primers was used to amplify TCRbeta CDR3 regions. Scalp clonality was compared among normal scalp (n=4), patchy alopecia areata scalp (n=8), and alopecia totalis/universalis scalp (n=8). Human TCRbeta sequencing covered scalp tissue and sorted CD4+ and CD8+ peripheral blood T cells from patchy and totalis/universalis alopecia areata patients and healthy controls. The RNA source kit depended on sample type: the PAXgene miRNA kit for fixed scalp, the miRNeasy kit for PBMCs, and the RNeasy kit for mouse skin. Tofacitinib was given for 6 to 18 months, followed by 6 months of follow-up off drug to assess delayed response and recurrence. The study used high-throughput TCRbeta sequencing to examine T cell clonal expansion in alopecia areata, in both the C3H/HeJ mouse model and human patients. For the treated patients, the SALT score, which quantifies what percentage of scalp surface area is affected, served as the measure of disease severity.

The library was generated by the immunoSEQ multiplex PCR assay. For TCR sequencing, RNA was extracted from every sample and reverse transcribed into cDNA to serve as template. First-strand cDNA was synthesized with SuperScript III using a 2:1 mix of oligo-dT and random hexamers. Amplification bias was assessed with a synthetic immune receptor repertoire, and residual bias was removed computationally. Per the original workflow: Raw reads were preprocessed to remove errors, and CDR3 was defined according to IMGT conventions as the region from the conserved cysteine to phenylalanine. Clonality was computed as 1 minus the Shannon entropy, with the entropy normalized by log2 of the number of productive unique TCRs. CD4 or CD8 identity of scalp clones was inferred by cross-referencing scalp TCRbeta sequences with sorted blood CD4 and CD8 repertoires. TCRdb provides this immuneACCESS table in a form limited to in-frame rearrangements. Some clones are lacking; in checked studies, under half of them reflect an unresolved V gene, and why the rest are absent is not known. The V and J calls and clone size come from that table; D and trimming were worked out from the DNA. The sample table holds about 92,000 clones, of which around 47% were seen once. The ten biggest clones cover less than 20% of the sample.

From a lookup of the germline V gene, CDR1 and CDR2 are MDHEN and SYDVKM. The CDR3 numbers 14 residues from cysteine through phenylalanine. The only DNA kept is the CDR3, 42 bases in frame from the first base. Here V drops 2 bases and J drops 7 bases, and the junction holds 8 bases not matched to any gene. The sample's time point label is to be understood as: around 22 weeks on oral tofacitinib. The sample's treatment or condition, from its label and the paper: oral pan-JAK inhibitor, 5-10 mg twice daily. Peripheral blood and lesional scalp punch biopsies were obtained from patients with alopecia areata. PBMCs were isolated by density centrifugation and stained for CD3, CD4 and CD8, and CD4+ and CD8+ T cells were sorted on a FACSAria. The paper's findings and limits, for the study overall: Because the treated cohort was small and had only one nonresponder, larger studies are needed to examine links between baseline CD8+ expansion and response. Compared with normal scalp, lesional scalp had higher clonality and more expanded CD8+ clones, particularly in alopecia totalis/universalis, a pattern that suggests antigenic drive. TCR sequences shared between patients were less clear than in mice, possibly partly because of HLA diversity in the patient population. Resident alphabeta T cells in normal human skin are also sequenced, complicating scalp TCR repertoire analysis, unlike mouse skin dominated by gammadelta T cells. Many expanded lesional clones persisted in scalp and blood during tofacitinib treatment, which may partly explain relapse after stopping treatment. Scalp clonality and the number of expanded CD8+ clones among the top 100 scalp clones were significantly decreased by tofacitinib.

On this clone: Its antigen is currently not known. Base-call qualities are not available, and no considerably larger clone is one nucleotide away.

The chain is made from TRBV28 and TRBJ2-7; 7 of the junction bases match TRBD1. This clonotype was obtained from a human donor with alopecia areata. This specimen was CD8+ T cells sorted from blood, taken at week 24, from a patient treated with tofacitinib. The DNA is TGTGCCAGCAGTTTACCGGGGACAGAGGTAGAGCAGTACTTC. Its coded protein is CASSLPGTEVEQYF.